One and the same sample provided the 12 T cell receptor beta chains below, sequenced in a study of T cells in localized non-small cell lung cancer. The data were produced by immunoSEQ multiplex PCR, yet TCRdb's version contains in-frame clones alone and is incomplete. The sample contains approximately 24,000 clones, roughly 80% of which appear only once. Here the sequenced sample was peripheral blood, taken before any cancer treatment. The receptors originated from a man aged 40 to 75 with stage III squamous cell lung carcinoma.

The chain employs TRBV18 and TRBJ1-1; the D gene is possibly TRBD1 (6 bases). CDR3 size: 14 residues. Deletions cut 3 bases from V and 7 bases from J, with 15 bases between. In germline, CDR1 is KGHSH, CDR2 LQKENI. CDR3 sequence reads: CASSPGGRGGEAFF. CDR3 nucleotides: TGTGCCAGCTCACCCGGGGGCCGAGGAGGTGAAGCTTTCTTT.

This chain links TRBV7-9 with TRBJ1-2; the D is unclear. The CDR3 length is 13 residues. V was trimmed by 2 bases and J by 7 bases, leaving 11 bases between them. Germline V lookup: CDR1 SEHNR, CDR2 FQNEAQ (reference sequence). The CDR3 loop reads CASSLSGQSGYTF. The CDR3 bases are TGTGCCAGCAGCTTAAGTGGGCAGTCTGGCTACACCTTC.

The V and J genes are TRBV15 and TRBJ1-3; D ambiguous. Germline V gene lookup returns CDR1 LNHNV and CDR2 YYDKDF (reference sequence). The CDR3 is 15 amino acids. V was shortened by 0 bases and J by 11 bases, with 17 bases between the two germline ends. CDR3 bases: TGTGCCACCAGCAGAGATCGGGCATCAGGCATCGCCATATATTTT. This codes for CATSRDRASGIAIYF.

The V call is TRBV9, the J call TRBJ2-2; maybe TRBD1 (6 bases). This CDR3 is 16 amino acids long. Germline V gives CDR1 SGDLS, CDR2 YYNGEE. Trimming took off 2 bases at V and 3 bases at J, with 14 bases between the two ends. CDR3 bases: TGTGCCAGCAGCGTTACAGGGTTGGTGGACACCGGGGAGCTGTTTTTT. Protein: CASSVTGLVDTGELFF. Based on the CDR3 plus reference TRBV9 and TRBJ2-2, the full variable domain is DSGVTQTPKHLITATGQRVTLRCSPRSGDLSVYWYQQSLDQGLQFLIQYYNGEERAKGNILERFSAQQFPDLHSELNLSSLELGDSALYFCASSVTGLVDTGELFFGEGSRLTVL.

The CDR3 DNA reads TGTGCCAGCAGCTTAGGGGGCCAGGATCGCAATCAGCCCCAGCATTTT. Its protein is CASSLGGQDRNQPQHF. V and J are TRBV7-8 and TRBJ1-5, with D maybe TRBD1 (5 bases). The V end was cut by 1 base, the J end by 2 bases, with 12 bases between. Germline CDR1 reads SGHVS; CDR2 reads FQNEAQ. The CDR3 spans 16 residues.

The CDR3 loop reads CASSAVAGGRADTQYF. The CDR3 bases are TGTGCCAGCAGCGCTGTAGCGGGAGGGCGCGCAGATACGCAGTATTTT. The chain recombines TRBV7-3 with TRBJ2-3; TRBD2 matches at 11 bases. Germline CDR1 is SGHTA and CDR2 is FQGTGA. There are 16 residues in the CDR3. Germline trimming cut 5 bases from V and 4 bases from J; bases unmatched to any gene: 8. The full variable domain, rest sourced from reference TRBV7-3 and TRBJ2-3, is GAGVSQTPSNKVTEKGKYVELRCDPISGHTALYWYRQSLGQGPEFLIYFQGTGAADDSGLPNDRFFAVRPEGSVSTLKIQRTERGDSAVYLCASSAVAGGRADTQYFGPGTRLTVL.

The chain couples TRBV19 to TRBJ2-6, with D hard to call. The CDR3 extends over 13 amino acids. Trimming pared 8 bases from V and 4 bases from J, leaving 9 bases between. The germline V gene has CDR1 LNHDA and CDR2 SQIVND (reference sequence). CDR3 nucleotide sequence: TGTGCCAGTTCCTCCCCGGGGGCCAACGTCCTGACTTTC. Protein: CASSSPGANVLTF.

The chain uses TRBV10-3 and TRBJ2-7; the D gene is possibly TRBD1 (6 bases). From germline, CDR1 is ENHRY and CDR2 SYGVKD. This CDR3 spans 14 amino acids. V was cut by 3 bases and J by 5 bases, with 14 bases left in between. CDR3 DNA sequence: TGTGCCATCAGTGAACAGGGTCGTCTGGACGAGCAGTACGTC. Amino acid sequence: CAISEQGRLDEQYV.

The chain uses TRBV4-1 and TRBJ1-1; maybe TRBD1 (5 bases). V was clipped by 1 base and J by 5 bases, with 20 bases between them. CDR1 and CDR2 from the germline V gene are MGHRA and YSYEKL. This CDR3 region has 17 residues. Written as DNA, the CDR3 is TGCGCCAGCAGCCAAGTGCAATCCGGTGCAGGGTCTACTGAAGCTTTCTTT. This codes for CASSQVQSGAGSTEAFF.

The gene calls are TRBV19 and TRBJ2-5; maybe TRBD2 (6 bases). The CDR3 contains 14 residues. Germline V gene lookup returns CDR1 LNHDA and CDR2 SQIVND (reference sequence). The V end was cut by 2 bases, the J end by 5 bases, with 12 bases between. CDR3 sequence (DNA): TGTGCCAGTAGTATACAACTAGCCACTGAGACCCAGTACTTC. Protein sequence: CASSIQLATETQYF.

The chain joins TRBV5-4 to TRBJ2-1; D is possibly TRBD1 (7 bases). There are 13 residues in the CDR3. Trimming pared 2 bases from V and 7 bases from J, leaving 10 bases between. In germline, CDR1 is SGHNT, CDR2 YYREEE (reference sequence). CDR3 nucleotide sequence: TGTGCCAGCAGCTTAGCAGGGGGGAATGAGCAGTTCTTC. Protein product: CASSLAGGNEQFF.

This clone turned up a few times. The chain recombines TRBV28 with TRBJ2-7; D gene ambiguous. The CDR3 consists of 12 residues. CDR1 MDHEN and CDR2 SYDVKM come from the germline V gene. Trimming removed 0 bases at V and 1 base at J, with 1 base between. CDR3 region: CASSLWSYEQYF. For the CDR3, the DNA is TGTGCCAGCAGTTTATGGTCCTACGAGCAGTACTTC.